Listed below are T cell receptor beta chains from one sample, sequenced in a study of siplizumab effects on memory and regulatory T cells. Generated by immunoSEQ multiplex PCR, the TCRdb table keeps only in-frame clones and is missing some. The sample includes about 100,000 clones, about 92% of them seen just once. The material sequenced was Tregs sorted from blood. The origin of the receptors is a human donor in good health. Each CDR3 is given with its conserved first and last residue. The order of the fields is J gene, CDR3 length, V gene, CDR3 protein.

>TRBJ1-1|16|TRBV29-1
CSAVGPVRTLNTEAFF
>TRBJ2-6|17|TRBV7-9
CASSNIRQSSGANVLTF
>TRBJ2-1|17|TRBV10-3
CASRKDRPRVGVGEQFF
>TRBJ1-1|13|TRBV19
CASSMGQNTEAFF
>TRBJ2-2|14|TRBV2
CASSRRLVSGELFF
>TRBJ2-7|14|TRBV18
CASSPSGSPYEQYF
>TRBJ2-5|15|TRBV5-1
CASSLRREGQETQYF
>TRBJ2-7|12|TRBV6-1
CASTRQSYEQYF
>TRBJ2-3|15|TRBV2
CASSQTSGSSDTQYF
>TRBJ2-7|15|TRBV6-4
CASSDGLAGELEQYF
>TRBJ2-2|12|TRBV29-1
CSVPGNTGELFF
>TRBJ2-2|11|TRBV6-4
CASSPTGELFF
>TRBJ2-1|16|TRBV11-3
CASSLVASGLYNEQFF
>TRBJ1-2|15|TRBV5-5
CASSLRTGAEYGYTF
>TRBJ1-2|14|TRBV2
CASSEIIGAYGYTF
>TRBJ2-5|13|TRBV11-3
CASSSLGSETQYF
>TRBJ1-1|13|TRBV14
CASSRQGSTEAFF
>TRBJ1-2|14|TRBV10-3
CAIREDGGVYGYTF
>TRBJ2-1|12|TRBV6-6
CASSATGWEQFF
>TRBJ2-3|13|TRBV18
CASSPARDRVTYF